Listed here are 31 T cell receptor beta chains from one sample, sequenced in a study of blood T cell repertoires in COVID-19. Method: immunoSEQ multiplex PCR; TCRdb's copy keeps in-frame clones and lacks some. This sample has more than 300,000 clones; about four fifths occur once, and the top ten carry around 5.1%. Sequenced: PBMCs or T cells enriched from blood (not recorded which). The receptors originated from a woman aged 45-59 years who had recovered from COVID-19.

This chain uses TRBV15 with TRBJ2-1; TRBD1 matches 7 bases. CDR3 length: 12 amino acids. The germline V gene encodes CDR1 LNHNV and CDR2 YYDKDF (reference sequence). With 6 bases clipped from V and 10 bases from J, the junction kept 6 bases outside the gene matches. CDR3 amino acids: CATRTGIREQFF. The CDR3, as DNA: TGTGCCACCAGGACAGGGATCCGGGAGCAGTTCTTC.

This chain links TRBV7-2 with TRBJ1-1; maybe TRBD1 (5 bases). Trimming pared 0 bases from V and 1 base from J, leaving 9 bases between. Germline CDR1 and CDR2: SGHTA and FQGNSA. CDR3 length: 15 amino acids. The CDR3: CASSLAGPSNTEAFF. CDR3 bases: TGTGCCAGCAGCTTAGCGGGGCCGTCGAACACTGAAGCTTTCTTT.

This chain joins TRBV6-2 or TRBV6-3 and TRBJ2-5, with 10 bases lining up with TRBD2. The CDR3 totals 17 residues. V was clipped by 0 bases and J by 5 bases; unmatched bases: 9. Germline values: CDR1 MNHEY, CDR2 SVGEGT. For the CDR3, the DNA is TGTGCCAGCAGTTACTCGGCTAGCGGGAGTTTGAGGGAGACCCAGTACTTC. Translated, it gives CASSYSASGSLRETQYF.

The chain recombines TRBV25-1 with TRBJ1-6; possible D gene TRBD1, 5 bases. Per the germline V gene, CDR1 is MGHDK and CDR2 is SYGVNS. V lost 4 bases to trimming and J lost 9 bases, with 10 bases between them. This CDR3 is built from 13 residues. The CDR3 loop is CASSAGTPSPLHF. Written as DNA, the CDR3 is TGTGCCAGCAGTGCTGGGACTCCTTCACCCCTCCACTTT. The whole variable domain, filled in from reference TRBV25-1 and TRBJ1-6, reads EADIYQTPRYLVIGTGKKITLECSQTMGHDKMYWYQQDPGMELHLIHYSYGVNSTEKGDLSSESTVSRIRTEHFPLTLESARPSHTSQYLCASSAGTPSPLHFGNGTRLTVT.

This sequence joins TRBV19 and TRBJ2-1, with a weak D call TRBD2 (5 bases). V lost 10 bases to trimming and J lost 5 bases, with 15 bases between them. Germline V gives CDR1 LNHDA, CDR2 SQIVND (reference sequence). CDR3 size: 13 residues. CDR3 nucleotides: TGTGCCACTGGCGTCGGGAATAACAATGAGCAGTTCTTC. Its translation: CATGVGNNNEQFF.

This chain links TRBV2 with TRBJ2-1; tentatively, D is TRBD2 (5 bases). Germline V gene lookup returns CDR1 SNHLY and CDR2 FYNNEI. This CDR3 is built from 11 residues. V gave up 0 bases and J gave up 12 bases, with 6 bases separating them. CDR3 bases: TGTGCCAGCAGTGAAGCGGCGGGGCAGTTCTTC. This codes for CASSEAAGQFF. The variable domain in full, with the rest retrieved from reference TRBV2 and TRBJ2-1, is EPEVTQTPSHQVTQMGQEVILRCVPISNHLYFYWYRQILGQKVEFLVSFYNNEISEKSEIFDDQFSVERPDGSNFTLKIRSTKLEDSAMYFCASSEAAGQFFGPGTRLTVL.

The chain uses TRBV11-3 and TRBJ2-3; D is unresolved. The CDR3 has 16 amino acids. Germline CDR1 reads SGHNT; CDR2 reads YENEEA. V gave up 1 base and J gave up 2 bases, with 13 bases separating them. The CDR3 DNA sequence: TGTGCCAGCAGCTTAGGTCAAGGCGGATACACAGATACGCAGTATTTT. It translates to CASSLGQGGYTDTQYF.

V usage is TRBV2 and J usage is TRBJ1-3; tentatively, D is TRBD1 (5 bases). Germline loops: CDR1 SNHLY, CDR2 FYNNEI. This CDR3 has 13 amino acids. The V and J ends lost 8 bases and 1 base respectively, with 9 bases between them. DNA for the CDR3: TGTGCCAGCGTACGGACATCTGGAAACACCATATATTTT. Amino acid sequence: CASVRTSGNTIYF.

In nucleotides, the CDR3 is TGTGCCAGCAGTAACAGTGGATCCTATAATTCACCCCTCCACTTT. It encodes CASSNSGSYNSPLHF. The genes are TRBV2 and TRBJ1-6; the D is unclear. There are 15 residues in the CDR3. Trimming cost V 5 bases and J 1 base, with 9 bases left between them. CDR1 and CDR2 (germline): SNHLY, FYNNEI.

The CDR3 bases are TGTGCCAGCAGCTGGGCGAATGAGCAGTTCTTC. Its protein product is CASSWANEQFF. The V and J genes are TRBV6-2 or TRBV6-3 and TRBJ2-1; D is uncertain. This CDR3 spans 11 amino acids. V lost 6 bases and J 7 bases, leaving 7 bases between the germline ends. Germline CDR1 is MNHEY and CDR2 is SVGEGT.

V and J are TRBV2 and TRBJ2-4; TRBD1 aligns across 8 bases. Per germline, CDR1 SNHLY and CDR2 FYNNEI. The V segment lost 6 bases and the J segment 7 bases; nucleotides outside the gene matches: 14. The CDR3 consists of 16 residues. The CDR3 coding sequence is TGTGCCAGCAGCCCCGGGACAGGTTTTTTCGCGAACATTCAGTACTTC. Protein: CASSPGTGFFANIQYF.

This chain links TRBV21-1 with TRBJ1-1; TRBD1, as called in the table, went unchecked against the DNA. TRBV21-1 is a pseudogene. The length of the CDR3 is 16 residues. DNA of the CDR3: TGTGCCAGCAGCCCCAGGAAAACAGATAAGAACACTGAAGCTTTCTTT. This sequence encodes CASSPRKTDKNTEAFF.

CDR3 loop: CASSQSNPPGAGDEQYF. Written as DNA, the CDR3 is TGTGCCAGCAGTCAGTCAAATCCACCAGGGGCGGGAGACGAGCAGTACTTC. The chain links TRBV6-6 to TRBJ2-7; TRBD2 is a possible D gene (7 bases). Between the trimmed V and J ends, which lost 5 bases and 5 bases, there was a span of 25 bases. CDR3 length equals 17 residues. Per germline, CDR1 MNHNY and CDR2 SVGAGI (reference sequence).

The chain has TRBV5-1 and TRBJ2-7; 9 bases are a match to TRBD2. The CDR3 has 14 amino acids. In germline, CDR1 is SGHRS, CDR2 YFSETQ. The junction had 8 bases not matched to a gene; V was cut back by 4 bases and J by 6 bases. The CDR3 region has the DNA TGCGCCAGCAGCCTTAGCGGGAGTTTTGGCGAGCAGTACTTC. It translates to CASSLSGSFGEQYF.

The CDR3 DNA reads TGTGCCAGCAGCCCCACCCTGGGACAGGGGTATATCGCCGGGGAGCTGTTTTTT. It is translated as CASSPTLGQGYIAGELFF. The chain couples TRBV7-9 to TRBJ2-2, with 10 bases fitting TRBD1. The CDR3 has 18 residues. CDR1 and CDR2 from the germline V gene are SEHNR and FQNEAQ (reference sequence). V lost 5 bases, J lost 6 bases, and 15 bases stayed unmatched.

The CDR3 coding sequence is TGTGCCAGCAGCTTAAAAGCAGCGGATACCTACGAGCAGTACTTC. It specifies CASSLKAADTYEQYF. The rearrangement links TRBV7-3 to TRBJ2-7; a weak D match, TRBD2 (5 bases). CDR1 SGHTA and CDR2 FQGTGA come from the germline V gene. The CDR3 contains 15 residues. Trimming stripped 1 base from V and 2 bases from J, with 12 bases between.

In its sample, this clone was seen a few times. This chain connects TRBV9 to TRBJ1-4, with D unclear. With 4 bases removed from V and 0 bases from J, the gap between germline ends came to 16 bases. Germline CDR1 reads SGDLS; CDR2 reads YYNGEE. This CDR3 comprises 17 residues. This CDR3 is CASSLRGITTTNEKLFF. CDR3 DNA: TGTGCCAGCAGCCTACGAGGGATTACCACAACTAATGAAAAACTGTTTTTT.

The genes are TRBV5-1 and TRBJ1-1; 7 bases fit TRBD1. The trim removed 4 bases at V and 0 bases at J, leaving 3 bases unmatched. In germline, CDR1 is SGHRS, CDR2 YFSETQ. CDR3 size: 14 residues. CDR3 sequence (DNA): TGCGCCAGCAGCGGGGGACAGATGAACACTGAAGCTTTCTTT. This sequence encodes CASSGGQMNTEAFF.

This clone has a handful of counts. V and J are TRBV27 and TRBJ1-5; D unclear. CDR1 and CDR2 (germline): MNHEY, SMNVEV (reference sequence). CDR3 length equals 18 residues. Trimming pared 2 bases from V and 0 bases from J, leaving 17 bases between. CDR3 DNA sequence: TGTGCCAGCAGTTTAAGAACCCCCACCAGATATAGCAATCAGCCCCAGCATTTT. Protein: CASSLRTPTRYSNQPQHF.

V is TRBV2 and J is TRBJ1-1; the D gene is possibly TRBD1 (6 bases). The CDR3 extends over 12 amino acids. V lost 7 bases and J 6 bases, leaving 12 bases between the germline ends. Germline V CDR1 and CDR2: SNHLY, FYNNEI. This CDR3 reads CASTRGIAEAFF. As DNA, the CDR3 is TGTGCCAGCACCAGGGGCATCGCTGAAGCTTTCTTT.

J is TRBJ1-2 and V is TRBV7-2; maybe TRBD1 (5 bases). This CDR3 spans 15 amino acids. Trimming cost V 1 base and J 4 bases, with 13 bases left between them. Per the germline V gene, CDR1 is SGHTA and CDR2 is FQGNSA. For the CDR3, the DNA is TGTGCCAGCAGCTTAGGGGTGGGGGGTCCCTATGGCTACACCTTC. The encoded protein is CASSLGVGGPYGYTF. The entire variable domain, with the rest obtained from reference TRBV7-2 and TRBJ1-2, is as follows: GAGVSQSPSNKVTEKGKDVELRCDPISGHTALYWYRQSLGQGLEFLIYFQGNSAPDKSGLPSDRFSAERTGGSVSTLTIQRTQQEDSAVYLCASSLGVGGPYGYTFGSGTRLTVV.

The chain couples TRBV7-8 to TRBJ1-5; possible D gene TRBD1, 6 bases. The CDR3 has 15 residues. Trimming took 1 base from V and 4 from J, leaving 11 bases between them. Germline values: CDR1 SGHVS, CDR2 FQNEAQ. For the CDR3, the DNA is TGTGCCAGCAGCTTAGGAGAGGGGGGGAATCAGCCCCAGCATTTT. It encodes CASSLGEGGNQPQHF.

A word on this clone: The same CDR3 also results from other DNA sequences found in this sample. The chain carries TRBV7-9 and TRBJ2-7; D may be TRBD1 (6 bases). The V and J ends lost 3 bases and 5 bases respectively, with 11 bases between them. Germline lookup yields CDR1 SEHNR and CDR2 FQNEAQ (reference sequence). This CDR3 has 13 residues. The chain's CDR3 is CASSLPGTHEQYF. In nucleotides, the CDR3 is TGTGCCAGCAGCTTGCCTGGGACACACGAGCAGTACTTC. The variable domain in full, with the rest retrieved from reference TRBV7-9 and TRBJ2-7, is DTGVSQNPRHKITKRGQNVTFRCDPISEHNRLYWYRQTLGQGPEFLTYFQNEAQLEKSRLLSDRFSAERPKGSFSTLEIQRTEQGDSAMYLCASSLPGTHEQYFGPGTRLTVT.

This chain uses TRBV27 with TRBJ2-7; 9 bases are a match to TRBD2. The junction had 9 bases not matched to a gene; V was cut back by 5 bases and J by 1 base. Looked up from germline, CDR1 is MNHEY and CDR2 is SMNVEV (reference sequence). This CDR3 comprises 16 residues. CDR3 sequence (DNA): TGTGCCAGCAGTCCGAATAGCGGGAGAAGTTCCTACGAGCAGTACTTC. It yields the protein CASSPNSGRSSYEQYF.

The chain employs TRBV7-2 and TRBJ1-1; the D gene is possibly TRBD1 (6 bases). Germline CDR1 SGHTA, CDR2 FQGNSA. V dropped 4 bases and J dropped 2 bases, with 14 bases sitting between them. The CDR3 has 15 amino acids. This chain's CDR3 is CASSSQGLANTEAFF. CDR3 sequence (DNA): TGTGCCAGCAGCTCCCAGGGGTTGGCTAACACTGAAGCTTTCTTT.

The genes are TRBV6-2 or TRBV6-3 and TRBJ2-2, with a tentative D call TRBD2 (5 bases). Germline assignment: CDR1 MNHEY and CDR2 SVGEGT. This CDR3 has 15 residues. The V and J ends lost 2 bases and 3 bases respectively, with 10 bases between them. The CDR3 region is CASSYPGLHTGELFF. CDR3 bases: TGTGCCAGCAGTTACCCCGGACTTCACACCGGGGAGCTGTTTTTT.

This sequence joins TRBV7-8 and TRBJ2-1; 16 bases agree with TRBD2. In germline, CDR1 is SGHVS, CDR2 FQNEAQ. V shed 5 bases and J 5 bases; nucleotides not matched to a gene: 6. The CDR3 contains 17 residues. CDR3 sequence (DNA): TGTGCCAGCAGCCCGGGGACTAGCGGGGGGGCCCACAATGAGCAGTTCTTC. Translation: CASSPGTSGGAHNEQFF.

V gene TRBV5-6 combines with J gene TRBJ1-2, with D possibly matching TRBD1 (5 bases). In germline, CDR1 is SGHDT, CDR2 YYEEEE. There are 15 residues in the CDR3. The V end was cut by 4 bases, the J end by 3 bases, with 16 bases between. The DNA of the CDR3 is TGTGCCAGCAGCCGAGGTGGACGGGGGGACTATGGCTACACCTTC. Translating it yields CASSRGGRGDYGYTF. Variable domain in full (rest from reference TRBV5-6 and TRBJ1-2): DAGVTQSPTHLIKTRGQQVTLRCSPKSGHDTVSWYQQALGQGPQFIFQYYEEEERQRGNFPDRFSGHQFPNYSSELNVNALLLGDSALYLCASSRGGRGDYGYTFGSGTRLTVV.

The sample holds a few counts of this clone. The chain joins TRBV4-3 to TRBJ1-2; D perhaps matches TRBD1 (5 bases). Trimming shortened V by 0 bases and J by 4 bases, and 12 bases separated the two germline ends. Per germline, CDR1 LGHNA and CDR2 YSLEER. The CDR3 contains 15 residues. CDR3 sequence (DNA): TGCGCCAGCAGCCAAGATACGGGGGGAGGCTATGGCTACACCTTC. It translates to CASSQDTGGGYGYTF.

This rearrangement joins TRBV5-1 to TRBJ1-2, with TRBD1 matching 7 bases. The V gene end was trimmed by 4 bases and the J gene end by 3 bases; junction bases not matched to a gene: 12. The CDR3 length is 16 residues. In germline, CDR1 is SGHRS, CDR2 YFSETQ. This CDR3 reads CASSQGTAPSDYGYTF. CDR3 DNA: TGCGCCAGCAGCCAAGGGACAGCTCCTTCGGACTATGGCTACACCTTC.

The rearrangement joins TRBV6-5 to TRBJ2-6; D call uncertain. CDR3 length: 16 residues. CDR1 MNHEY and CDR2 SVGAGI come from the germline V gene. Trimming pared 3 bases from V and 0 bases from J, leaving 9 bases between. The CDR3 coding sequence is TGTGCCAGCAGTTATTCTGTAAACTCTGGGGCCAACGTCCTGACTTTC. It is translated as CASSYSVNSGANVLTF.